A selection of T cell receptor beta chains follows, all from one sample in a study of T cells in Graves' hyperthyroidism and ophthalmopathy. MiXCR, run by TCRdb on the multiplex PCR reads, gives a single entry per CDR3 protein. The data contain a few hundred thousand distinct CDR3 sequences, 22% of them seen just once; the ten biggest clones take up approximately 49%. Material for sequencing was blood. The receptors were gathered from a woman in her 70s with Graves' ophthalmopathy. Both conserved end residues are part of each CDR3. Fields, in order: clone size, D gene, V gene, J gene, CDR3 DNA, CDR3 protein. D genes are given only for firm matches. A clone size is listed for some rows: how often the clone was seen (once, few, many), or a class if it is expanded.

clone size: few
D gene: NA
V gene: TRBV19
J gene: TRBJ1-1
CDR3 DNA: TGTGCCAGTAGTAGACGTACGGGGGGAACTGAAGCTTTCTTT
CDR3 protein: CASSRRTGGTEAFF

clone size: once
D gene: TRBD1
V gene: TRBV20-1
J gene: TRBJ1-1
CDR3 DNA: TGCAGTGCTAGAGACGGACAGGGCGGCACTGAAGCTTTCTTT
CDR3 protein: CSARDGQGGTEAFF

clone size: NA
D gene: NA
V gene: TRBV7-9
J gene: TRBJ1-1
CDR3 DNA: TGTGCCAGCAGCTTAGACGACATCCACTACACTGAAGCTTTCTTT
CDR3 protein: CASSLDDIHYTEAFF

clone size: few
D gene: TRBD1
V gene: TRBV3-1
J gene: TRBJ1-2
CDR3 DNA: TGTGCCAGCAGCCAATGGGGAGGGGGCGACTATGGCTACACCTTC
CDR3 protein: CASSQWGGGDYGYTF

clone size: many
D gene: NA
V gene: TRBV20-1
J gene: TRBJ1-5
CDR3 DNA: TGCAGTGTCCGAACGGGGGGAGGTAGCAATCAGCCCCAGCATTTT
CDR3 protein: CSVRTGGGSNQPQHF

clone size: once
D gene: NA
V gene: TRBV7-8
J gene: TRBJ1-5
CDR3 DNA: TGCGCCAGCAGCCATAAGACAGACAATCAGCCCCAGCATTTT
CDR3 protein: CASSHKTDNQPQHF

clone size: many
D gene: NA
V gene: TRBV7-6
J gene: TRBJ1-1
CDR3 DNA: TGTGCCAGCAGCTTAGGGGGGGCGGAGAACACTGAAGCTTTCTTT
CDR3 protein: CASSLGGAENTEAFF

clone size: many
D gene: NA
V gene: TRBV7-2
J gene: TRBJ2-5
CDR3 DNA: TGTGCCAGCAGCTTTCTTGGGAGCGAGACCCAGTACTTC
CDR3 protein: CASSFLGSETQYF

clone size: NA
D gene: NA
V gene: TRBV20-1
J gene: TRBJ1-1
CDR3 DNA: TGCAGTGCTAGAGATCCGTCACGAGGGGGGGCTGAAGCTTTCTTT
CDR3 protein: CSARDPSRGGAEAFF

clone size: NA
D gene: NA
V gene: TRBV24-1
J gene: TRBJ2-3
CDR3 DNA: TGTGCCACCAGTGACCCAGGTAAAACTAGCACAGATACGCAGTATTTT
CDR3 protein: CATSDPGKTSTDTQYF

clone size: NA
D gene: NA
V gene: TRBV5-1
J gene: TRBJ2-2
CDR3 DNA: TGCGCCAGCAGCTTGGTGGGGGTCGGGGAGCTGTTTTTT
CDR3 protein: CASSLVGVGELFF

clone size: NA
D gene: TRBD1
V gene: TRBV7-8
J gene: TRBJ1-2
CDR3 DNA: TGTGCCAGCAGCTTAGGGGGGCGGCAGGGGGACTATGGCTACACCTTC
CDR3 protein: CASSLGGRQGDYGYTF

clone size: many
D gene: NA
V gene: TRBV11-2
J gene: TRBJ2-7
CDR3 DNA: TGTGCCAGCAGCCACCGGGCGGCGGGCGAGCAGTACTTC
CDR3 protein: CASSHRAAGEQYF

clone size: NA
D gene: NA
V gene: TRBV24-1
J gene: TRBJ1-5
CDR3 DNA: TGTGCCACCATTGTGCAGCCGCCACCAACTTATAGCAATCAGCCCCAGCATTTT
CDR3 protein: CATIVQPPPTYSNQPQHF

clone size: NA
D gene: TRBD1
V gene: TRBV20-1
J gene: TRBJ2-7
CDR3 DNA: TGCAGTGCTCCCACAGGGGGGTACGAGCAGTACTTC
CDR3 protein: CSAPTGGYEQYF

clone size: NA
D gene: NA
V gene: TRBV4-3
J gene: TRBJ1-1
CDR3 DNA: TGCGCCAGCAGCCGGGCTCTGGGGGAGGATGAAGCTTTCTTT
CDR3 protein: CASSRALGEDEAFF

clone size: many
D gene: NA
V gene: TRBV7-2
J gene: TRBJ1-5
CDR3 DNA: TGTGCCAGCAGCCGACAGGACAATCAGCCCCAGCATTTT
CDR3 protein: CASSRQDNQPQHF

clone size: few
D gene: NA
V gene: TRBV6-1
J gene: TRBJ1-3
CDR3 DNA: TGTGCCAGCCGTTCCACAGGGAACTCTGGAAACACCATATATTTT
CDR3 protein: CASRSTGNSGNTIYF

clone size: few
D gene: NA
V gene: TRBV7-2
J gene: TRBJ1-2
CDR3 DNA: TGTGCCAGCAGCCCGGTCGGCGGGCCCTACTATGGCTACACCTTC
CDR3 protein: CASSPVGGPYYGYTF

clone size: many
D gene: NA
V gene: TRBV6-2/TRBV6-3
J gene: TRBJ1-1
CDR3 DNA: TGTGCCAGCAGTGAGCAGGGGCCCACAGGTGAAGCTTTCTTT
CDR3 protein: CASSEQGPTGEAFF

clone size: many
D gene: NA
V gene: TRBV6-1
J gene: TRBJ1-5
CDR3 DNA: TGTGCCAGCAGTGAATACTATAGCAATCAGCCCCAGCATTTT
CDR3 protein: CASSEYYSNQPQHF

clone size: NA
D gene: TRBD1
V gene: TRBV20-1
J gene: TRBJ2-7
CDR3 DNA: TGCAGTGCTAGCGGCCAGGGGGCTGTCGAGCAGTACTTC
CDR3 protein: CSASGQGAVEQYF

clone size: NA
D gene: NA
V gene: TRBV6-4
J gene: TRBJ2-1
CDR3 DNA: TGTGCCAGCAGTGACTCGATTGGGTCGGGAAGCTCCTACAATGAGCAGTTCTTC
CDR3 protein: CASSDSIGSGSSYNEQFF

clone size: NA
D gene: NA
V gene: TRBV6-1
J gene: TRBJ1-5
CDR3 DNA: TGTGCCAGCAGTGAAGATGGCGGCCCAAGGCCCCAGCATTTT
CDR3 protein: CASSEDGGPRPQHF

clone size: NA
D gene: NA
V gene: TRBV10-2
J gene: TRBJ1-6
CDR3 DNA: TGCGCCAGCAGTGGGGGGGTCGGTACAGGGACGGATTCACCCCTCCACTTT
CDR3 protein: CASSGGVGTGTDSPLHF

clone size: few
D gene: NA
V gene: TRBV19
J gene: TRBJ1-1
CDR3 DNA: TGTGCCAGTAGGGTCTCCGACAGGAACACTGAAGCTTTCTTT
CDR3 protein: CASRVSDRNTEAFF

clone size: few
D gene: NA
V gene: TRBV3-1
J gene: TRBJ2-5
CDR3 DNA: TGTGCCAGCAGCCAAGACTGGCCCCCGGAGACCCAGTACTTC
CDR3 protein: CASSQDWPPETQYF

clone size: once
D gene: TRBD1
V gene: TRBV9
J gene: TRBJ2-3
CDR3 DNA: TGTGCCAGCAGCGTAGAAGGGGGCGGAGCGAATACGCAGTATTTT
CDR3 protein: CASSVEGGGANTQYF

clone size: few
D gene: NA
V gene: TRBV20-1
J gene: TRBJ1-2
CDR3 DNA: TGCAGTGCTAGTAATGGTCAGAAATGCACCTTC
CDR3 protein: CSASNGQKCTF

clone size: few
D gene: NA
V gene: TRBV6-5
J gene: TRBJ1-1
CDR3 DNA: TGTGCCAGCAGTTACTCGAGGGCAGGGGAGACTGGGGCTTTCTTT
CDR3 protein: CASSYSRAGETGAFF

clone size: NA
D gene: NA
V gene: TRBV6-1
J gene: TRBJ2-2
CDR3 DNA: TGTGCCACCCAACTCGCAGGCCCATCCGGGGAGCTGTTTTTT
CDR3 protein: CATQLAGPSGELFF

clone size: NA
D gene: TRBD1
V gene: TRBV7-9
J gene: TRBJ1-5
CDR3 DNA: TGTGCCAGCAGCTCCCAGGGGGGGACAGGGGGCTCTCAGCCCCAGCATTTT
CDR3 protein: CASSSQGGTGGSQPQHF

clone size: few
D gene: NA
V gene: TRBV11-2
J gene: TRBJ1-2
CDR3 DNA: TGTGCCAGCAGCTCCACTTCGCTCTTGGAGGGCTACACCTTC
CDR3 protein: CASSSTSLLEGYTF

clone size: NA
D gene: NA
V gene: TRBV5-1
J gene: TRBJ2-5
CDR3 DNA: TGCGCCAGCAGCTTGGGCTTATTGTCGTACCAAGAGACCCAGTACTTC
CDR3 protein: CASSLGLLSYQETQYF

clone size: NA
D gene: NA
V gene: TRBV20-1
J gene: TRBJ1-2
CDR3 DNA: TGCAGTGCTAGCCCCAACTATGGCTACACCTTC
CDR3 protein: CSASPNYGYTF

clone size: many
D gene: NA
V gene: TRBV2
J gene: TRBJ1-2
CDR3 DNA: TGTGCCAGCAGTGGCCTTAAACAGGGAGATGGCTACACCTTC
CDR3 protein: CASSGLKQGDGYTF

clone size: few
D gene: NA
V gene: TRBV20-1
J gene: TRBJ2-1
CDR3 DNA: TGCAGTGCTAACGTCGGAGTAGAGCAGTTCTTC
CDR3 protein: CSANVGVEQFF

clone size: many
D gene: NA
V gene: TRBV7-2
J gene: TRBJ1-2
CDR3 DNA: TGTGCCAGCAGCTTAGCGTTAGGGCTTAAGGATGGCTACACCTTC
CDR3 protein: CASSLALGLKDGYTF

clone size: NA
D gene: NA
V gene: TRBV4-1
J gene: TRBJ2-2
CDR3 DNA: TGCGCCAGCAGCCAAAGCCTGGGGGGGGAGCTGTTTTTT
CDR3 protein: CASSQSLGGELFF

clone size: many
D gene: NA
V gene: TRBV20-1
J gene: TRBJ1-4
CDR3 DNA: TGCAGTGCCGCAGGAACTGGGGAAAAACTGTTTTTT
CDR3 protein: CSAAGTGEKLFF

clone size: many
D gene: NA
V gene: TRBV28
J gene: TRBJ1-1
CDR3 DNA: TGTGCCAGCAGCGGCCCCTTGGGGAACACTGAAGCTTTCTTT
CDR3 protein: CASSGPLGNTEAFF

clone size: many
D gene: TRBD1
V gene: TRBV7-2
J gene: TRBJ1-1
CDR3 DNA: TGTGCCAGCAAGCCGGGACAGGGAAACACTGAAGCTTTCTTT
CDR3 protein: CASKPGQGNTEAFF

clone size: NA
D gene: NA
V gene: TRBV6-5
J gene: TRBJ2-7
CDR3 DNA: TGTGCCAGCAGTTACGTCTCGGGCCGAGGCTTCGCCGAGCAGTACTTC
CDR3 protein: CASSYVSGRGFAEQYF

clone size: NA
D gene: NA
V gene: TRBV6-1
J gene: TRBJ1-5
CDR3 DNA: TGTGCCAGCAGGACGGTACATTATAGCAATCAGCCCCAGCATTTT
CDR3 protein: CASRTVHYSNQPQHF

clone size: few
D gene: TRBD2
V gene: TRBV3-1
J gene: TRBJ2-2
CDR3 DNA: TGTGCCAGCAGCCTCGCCTGGGAGGGCGGGGAGCTGTTTTTT
CDR3 protein: CASSLAWEGGELFF

clone size: few
D gene: TRBD2
V gene: TRBV29-1
J gene: TRBJ2-5
CDR3 DNA: TGCAGCGTTGAAAGGCTAGCGGGCCCTATCCAAGAGACCCAGTACTTC
CDR3 protein: CSVERLAGPIQETQYF

clone size: NA
D gene: NA
V gene: TRBV28
J gene: TRBJ1-5
CDR3 DNA: TGTGCCAGCAGTTTATGGGGGAAAAATCAGCCCCAGCATTTT
CDR3 protein: CASSLWGKNQPQHF

clone size: many
D gene: NA
V gene: TRBV30
J gene: TRBJ1-1
CDR3 DNA: TGTGCCTGGAGTCAATCAGGGTTGGCTGAAGCTTTCTTT
CDR3 protein: CAWSQSGLAEAFF

clone size: many
D gene: TRBD1
V gene: TRBV6-1
J gene: TRBJ1-1
CDR3 DNA: TGTGCCAGCGCCGAGGACAGGGGAGACACTGAAGCTTTCTTT
CDR3 protein: CASAEDRGDTEAFF

clone size: few
D gene: TRBD1
V gene: TRBV6-1
J gene: TRBJ1-2
CDR3 DNA: TGTGCCAGCAGCCCTAATTCGGACAGGGGGTACTATGGCTACACCTTC
CDR3 protein: CASSPNSDRGYYGYTF

clone size: many
D gene: NA
V gene: TRBV7-2
J gene: TRBJ2-7
CDR3 DNA: TGTGCCAGCAGCCTGTACATCGGCGCAATCTACGAGCAGTACTTC
CDR3 protein: CASSLYIGAIYEQYF

clone size: NA
D gene: NA
V gene: TRBV12-3/TRBV12-4
J gene: TRBJ1-2
CDR3 DNA: TGTGCCAGCAGCCCAGGGGCCAGAGTGGGTGGCTACACCTTC
CDR3 protein: CASSPGARVGGYTF

clone size: many
D gene: TRBD1
V gene: TRBV2
J gene: TRBJ2-1
CDR3 DNA: TGTGCCAGCAGTGGAGGAGGGGACAGGTGGGATGAGCAGTTCTTC
CDR3 protein: CASSGGGDRWDEQFF